Presented here are 25 T cell receptor beta chains from one specimen sequenced in a study. Each CDR3 protein is one row after TCRdb ran MiXCR on the 5' RACE reads. The sample yields fewer than 13,000 distinct CDR3 sequences, roughly a sixth seen once. Treg sorting used a CD4+CD25+CD127-/low gate. The specimen sequenced was Tregs sorted from a lymph node. Receptor source: a female donor with breast cancer.

The table lists this clonotype with many counts. The chain has TRBV6-6 and TRBJ2-3; the D is unclear. Germline-derived CDR1 and CDR2 are MNHNY and SVGAGI (reference sequence). V shed 0 bases and J shed 4 bases, with 8 bases lying between them. The CDR3 totals 14 residues. The CDR3 nucleotides are TGTGCCAGCAGTTACTCGATCGCTGCAGATACGCAGTATTTT. As protein: CASSYSIAADTQYF.

This clonotype was counted many times. The chain links TRBV5-1 to TRBJ2-1; D perhaps matches TRBD2 (6 bases). V shed 5 bases and J shed 6 bases, with 15 bases lying between them. The germline V gene has CDR1 SGHRS and CDR2 YFSETQ. The CDR3 extends over 14 amino acids. In nucleotides, the CDR3 is TGCGCCAGCAGGGGGACTCTTGGGGGCAATGAGCAGTTCTTC. Its translation is CASRGTLGGNEQFF.

In this sample, this clonotype turned up many times. The rearrangement links TRBV7-2 to TRBJ2-3; D is uncertain. The CDR3 length is 13 residues. Germline loops: CDR1 SGHTA, CDR2 FQGNSA. The V end lost 4 bases, the J end lost 3 bases, and 8 bases lay between the germline ends. DNA for the CDR3: TGTGCCAGCAGCTCTAGTCGGACAGATACGCAGTATTTT. This gives the protein CASSSSRTDTQYF. Full variable domain (rest looked up from reference TRBV7-2 and TRBJ2-3): GAGVSQSPSNKVTEKGKDVELRCDPISGHTALYWYRQSLGQGLEFLIYFQGNSAPDKSGLPSDRFSAERTGGSVSTLTIQRTQQEDSAVYLCASSSSRTDTQYFGPGTRLTVL.

With regard to this clonotype: The germline gene is not matched at one end of the junction; a read error may be the cause. The rearrangement joins TRBV28 to TRBJ2-4; possible D gene TRBD2, 5 bases. The CDR3 has 16 amino acids. Germline assignment: CDR1 MDHEN and CDR2 SYDVKM. The CDR3 region is CDSSGARLVAKNIQYF. The CDR3 bases are TGTGACAGCAGCGGAGCTCGACTGGTAGCCAAAAACATTCAGTACTTC.

This clonotype was observed many times. The chain employs TRBV30 and TRBJ2-5; 9 bases are a match to TRBD1. The CDR3 spans 14 residues. Per germline, CDR1 GTSNPN and CDR2 SVGIG (reference sequence). Here the CDR3 DNA reads TGTGCAGGAAATCCGGGACAGGGACAAGAGACCCAGTACTTC. Amino acids: CAGNPGQGQETQYF.

This clonotype ranks as medium-sized. The rearrangement links TRBV29-1 to TRBJ1-2; D possibly corresponds to TRBD1 (5 bases). The CDR3 covers 14 residues. Germline-derived CDR1 and CDR2 are SQVTM and ANQGSEA. V was clipped by 0 bases and J by 2 bases, with 10 bases between them. The CDR3 sequence: CSVEESGRNYGYTF. CDR3 nucleotide sequence: TGCAGCGTTGAAGAATCAGGGCGGAACTATGGCTACACCTTC.

In its sample, this clonotype is medium-sized. The rearrangement uses TRBV20-1 and TRBJ1-5; 9 nucleotides align to TRBD1. This CDR3 has 16 amino acids. The V gene's germline CDR1 is DFQATT and CDR2 SNEGSKA (reference sequence). With 3 bases clipped from V and 4 bases from J, the junction kept 10 bases outside the gene matches. The CDR3 loop is CSARRIDRGVNQPQHF. Here the CDR3 DNA reads TGCAGTGCTAGGCGTATCGACAGGGGGGTAAATCAGCCCCAGCATTTT.

Relative to its sample, this clonotype is medium-sized. J is TRBJ1-5 and V is TRBV6-5, with D unclear. The CDR3 runs 14 residues. V was pared by 5 bases and J by 0 bases, with 8 bases between. Germline V gives CDR1 MNHEY, CDR2 SVGAGI. DNA of the CDR3: TGTGCCAGCAGTAGTGTGAATAGCAATCAGCCCCAGCATTTT. The encoded protein is CASSSVNSNQPQHF.

Ten or more counts support this clonotype. This sequence joins TRBV6-4 and TRBJ1-1, with 8 bases matching TRBD1. CDR1 and CDR2 from the germline V gene are MRHNA and SNTAGT. The CDR3 has 16 residues. J gave up 0 bases and V 6 bases, and 9 bases lay outside the gene matches. The CDR3 nucleotides read TGTGCCAGCAGCCGACAACCGGGACAGGTGAACACTGAAGCTTTCTTT. Encoded protein: CASSRQPGQVNTEAFF.

This clonotype was seen ten or more times. This sequence joins TRBV14 and TRBJ1-1; D is unclear. From germline, CDR1 is SGHDN and CDR2 FVKESK. This CDR3 spans 14 amino acids. Trimming removed 2 bases at V and 1 base at J, with 8 bases between. The CDR3 nucleotides read TGTGCCAGCAGCCAATGGGTGCCGAACACTGAAGCTTTCTTT. As protein: CASSQWVPNTEAFF.

Concerning this clonotype: Possible read error: a much larger clone is one base away. The chain links TRBV5-1 to TRBJ2-7; TRBD2 agrees at 10 bases. Looked up from germline, CDR1 is SGHRS and CDR2 is YFSETQ. V shed 7 bases, J shed 2 bases, and the junction held 9 bases outside the gene matches. The CDR3 totals 15 residues. CDR3 DNA: TGCGCCAGCGGTTCCGGGACTAGCGACACCTACGAGCAGTACTTC. It yields the protein CASGSGTSDTYEQYF.

This clonotype has just a few counts. No conserved phenylalanine or tryptophan is present at the end of the CDR3, so a read error is the likely explanation. The chain uses TRBV5-6 and TRBJ2-7, with D tentatively TRBD1 (5 bases). CDR3 length: 13 amino acids. CDR1 SGHDT and CDR2 YYEEEE come from the germline V gene. Trimming pared 6 bases from V and 5 bases from J, leaving 15 bases between. Written as DNA, the CDR3 is TGTGCCAGCAACAAAATCCTAGGGGACGAGCAGTACTAC. Protein product: CASNKILGDEQYY.

The chain links TRBV12-3 or TRBV12-4 to TRBJ2-6; TRBD1 agrees at 8 bases. The junction had 1 base not matched to a gene; V was cut back by 4 bases and J by 2 bases. This CDR3 has 15 residues. The DNA for the CDR3 is TGTGCCAGCAGTTCCAGGGGGCCTGGGGCCAACGTCCTGACTTTC. Amino acids: CASSSRGPGANVLTF.

This clonotype has ten or more counts. This chain joins TRBV24-1 and TRBJ2-1, with 8 bases matching TRBD2. V shed 5 bases and J 1 base; nucleotides not matched to a gene: 6. CDR3 size: 16 residues. Germline V gene lookup returns CDR1 KGHDR and CDR2 SFDVKD. CDR3 nucleotides: TGTGCCACCAGTGCGGCGCCGGGAGGGTCCTACAATGAGCAGTTCTTC. Protein sequence: CATSAAPGGSYNEQFF.

This clonotype ranks as medium-sized. The rearrangement links TRBV29-1 to TRBJ1-2; D is undetermined. The CDR3 is 13 residues long. V shed 6 bases and J shed 8 bases, with 19 bases lying between them. Germline V gives CDR1 SQVTM, CDR2 ANQGSEA. The CDR3 protein is CSVATGDPGGYTF. DNA for the CDR3: TGCAGCGTCGCGACGGGAGATCCCGGAGGCTACACCTTC.

In its sample, this clonotype was seen many times. V gene TRBV29-1 combines with J gene TRBJ1-3; the match to TRBD1 covers 7 bases. Germline V gene lookup returns CDR1 SQVTM and CDR2 ANQGSEA. This CDR3 spans 13 amino acids. V was pared by 7 bases and J by 1 base, with 4 bases of the junction left unmatched. CDR3 DNA sequence: TGCAGCGCCCGGACAGGATCTGGAAACACCATATATTTT. Amino acid sequence: CSARTGSGNTIYF. The complete variable domain, with remaining parts taken from reference TRBV29-1 and TRBJ1-3, reads SAVISQKPSRDICQRGTSLTIQCQVDSQVTMMFWYRQQPGQSLTLIATANQGSEATYESGFVIDKFPISRPNLTFSTLTVSNMSPEDSSIYLCSARTGSGNTIYFGEGSWLTVV.

This clonotype has a count of ten or more. The CDR3 DNA is TGTGCCAGTAGTAGTTGGTCATCTGAAGCTTTCTTT. Its translation: CASSSWSSEAFF. This chain uses TRBV19 with TRBJ1-1, with unresolved D. V dropped 4 bases and J dropped 6 bases, with 9 bases sitting between them. The length of the CDR3 is 12 residues. Germline V gene lookup returns CDR1 LNHDA and CDR2 SQIVND (reference sequence). Filled out from reference TRBV19 and TRBJ1-1, the complete variable domain reads DGGITQSPKYLFRKEGQNVTLSCEQNLNHDAMYWYRQDPGQGLRLIYYSQIVNDFQKGDIAEGYSVSREKKESFPLTVTSAQKNPTAFYLCASSSWSSEAFFGQGTRLTVV.

The table lists this clonotype with many counts. V usage is TRBV9 and J usage is TRBJ2-6; tentatively, D is TRBD2 (6 bases). V lost 4 bases to trimming and J lost 0 bases, with 17 bases between them. Germline lookup yields CDR1 SGDLS and CDR2 YYNGEE. The CDR3 loop spans 18 amino acids. CDR3 sequence (DNA): TGTGCCAGCAGCCCGAACCCCGGGGGATACTCTGGGGCCAACGTCCTGACTTTC. Protein product: CASSPNPGGYSGANVLTF.

By share, this clonotype ranks as medium-sized. The CDR3: CASSSLDSPNQPQHF. The CDR3 DNA is TGTGCCAGCAGCTCTCTCGACAGCCCGAATCAGCCCCAGCATTTT. The rearrangement uses TRBV5-6 and TRBJ1-5; tentatively, D is TRBD1 (5 bases). V gave up 3 bases and J gave up 4 bases, with 14 bases separating them. CDR3 size: 15 residues. Germline CDR1 is SGHDT and CDR2 is YYEEEE.

V gene TRBV7-2 combines with J gene TRBJ2-1; no firm D call. CDR3 length equals 12 residues. Germline CDR1 and CDR2: SGHTA and FQGNSA. V lost 2 bases and J 13 bases, leaving 12 bases between the germline ends. This chain's CDR3 is CASSLSRMGQFF. The CDR3 DNA is TGTGCCAGCAGCTTATCAAGGATGGGACAGTTCTTC.

This clonotype was seen a few times. The rearrangement uses TRBV15 and TRBJ2-3; D not resolved. The CDR3 loop spans 15 amino acids. Germline V gene data show CDR1 as LNHNV and CDR2 as YYDKDF (reference sequence). V lost 3 bases and J 2 bases, leaving 12 bases between the germline ends. The CDR3 loop reads CATSRGLLTTDTQYF. Here the CDR3 DNA reads TGTGCCACCAGCAGGGGGTTGTTAACCACAGATACGCAGTATTTT.

In regard to this clonotype: Given a much more abundant clone one base away, this may be a read error. This sequence joins TRBV2 and TRBJ2-4; the D gene is possibly TRBD2 (5 bases). Germline CDR1 and CDR2: SNHLY and FYNNEI. The CDR3 contains 13 residues. Trimming removed 6 bases from V and 4 bases from J, with 10 bases in between. This CDR3 is CASREDGKNIQYF. Written as DNA, the CDR3 is TGTGCCAGCAGGGAGGACGGAAAAAACATTCAGTACTTC.

Judged by abundance, this clonotype is medium-sized (0.01 to 0.1%). The V call is TRBV5-1, the J call TRBJ2-5; 8 bases line up with TRBD2. The germline gives CDR1 SGHRS, CDR2 YFSETQ. J gave up 3 bases and V 7 bases, and 5 bases lay outside the gene matches. CDR3 length equals 13 residues. As DNA, the CDR3 is TGCGCCAGCGGACGGGGGGGTAAAGAGACCCAGTACTTC. Encoded protein: CASGRGGKETQYF.

The table lists this clonotype with a few counts. The chain links TRBV5-1 to TRBJ1-5; no clear D gene. The germline gives CDR1 SGHRS, CDR2 YFSETQ. The CDR3 runs to 16 residues. Trimming stripped 4 bases from V and 2 bases from J, with 16 bases between. The CDR3 region is CASSQQPLGGNQPQHF. CDR3 bases: TGCGCCAGCAGCCAACAGCCCCTCGGGGGCAATCAGCCCCAGCATTTT.

The chain is built from TRBV20-1 and TRBJ1-5, with a possible D match to TRBD1 (5 bases). Per the germline V gene, CDR1 is DFQATT and CDR2 is SNEGSKA (reference sequence). CDR3 size: 15 residues. The germline V and J ends were trimmed by 6 bases and 13 bases, with 28 bases remaining between them. The CDR3 loop is CSADTGTISNQLQHF. CDR3 sequence (DNA): TGCAGTGCAGATACCGGGACGATTTCCAATCAGCTTCAGCATTTT.